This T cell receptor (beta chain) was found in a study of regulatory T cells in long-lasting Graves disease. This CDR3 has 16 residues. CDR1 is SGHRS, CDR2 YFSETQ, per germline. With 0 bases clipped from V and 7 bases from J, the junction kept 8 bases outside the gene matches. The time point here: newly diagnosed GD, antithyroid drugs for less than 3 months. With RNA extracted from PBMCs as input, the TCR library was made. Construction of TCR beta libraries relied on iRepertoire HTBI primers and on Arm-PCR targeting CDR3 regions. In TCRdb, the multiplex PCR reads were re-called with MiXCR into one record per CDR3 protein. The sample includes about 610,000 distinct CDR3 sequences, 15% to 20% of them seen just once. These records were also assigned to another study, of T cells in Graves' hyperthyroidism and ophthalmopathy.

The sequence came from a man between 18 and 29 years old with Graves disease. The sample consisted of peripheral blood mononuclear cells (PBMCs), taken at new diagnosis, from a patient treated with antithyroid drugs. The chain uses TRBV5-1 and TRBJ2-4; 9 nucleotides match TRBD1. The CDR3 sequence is CASSLGDRALGNIQYF. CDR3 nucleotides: TGCGCCAGCAGCTTGGGGGACAGGGCGCTTGGGAACATTCAGTACTTC.